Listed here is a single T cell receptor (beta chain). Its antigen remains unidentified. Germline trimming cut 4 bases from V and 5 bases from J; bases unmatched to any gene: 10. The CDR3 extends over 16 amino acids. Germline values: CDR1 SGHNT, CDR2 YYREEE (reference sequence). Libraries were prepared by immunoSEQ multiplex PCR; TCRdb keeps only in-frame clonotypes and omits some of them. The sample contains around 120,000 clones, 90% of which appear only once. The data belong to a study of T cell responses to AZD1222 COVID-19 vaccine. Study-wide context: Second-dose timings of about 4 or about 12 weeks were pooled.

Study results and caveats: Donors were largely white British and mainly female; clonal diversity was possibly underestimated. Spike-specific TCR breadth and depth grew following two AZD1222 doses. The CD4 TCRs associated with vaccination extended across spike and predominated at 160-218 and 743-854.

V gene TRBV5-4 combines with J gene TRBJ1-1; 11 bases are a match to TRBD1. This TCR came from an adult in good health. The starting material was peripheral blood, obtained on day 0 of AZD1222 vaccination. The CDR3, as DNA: TGTGCCAGCAGCCGCCGGGACAGGGGGGTGGGGACTGAAGCTTTCTTT. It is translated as CASSRRDRGVGTEAFF. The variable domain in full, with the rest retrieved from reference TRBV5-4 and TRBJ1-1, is ETGVTQSPTHLIKTRGQQVTLRCSSQSGHNTVSWYQQALGQGPQFIFQYYREEENGRGNFPPRFSGLQFPNYSSELNVNALELDDSALYLCASSRRDRGVGTEAFFGQGTRLTVV.